What follows are 10 T cell receptor beta chains derived from one specimen sequenced in a study of T cells after somatic rescue of genetic block. Profiling relied on immunoSEQ multiplex PCR, and the TCRdb table lists in-frame clones only, not all of them. The sample lists tens of thousands of clones; around 90% were seen once. Sequencing used peripheral blood mononuclear cells (PBMCs). These receptors originate from a man in his forties.

V gene TRBV29-1 combines with J gene TRBJ1-1; possible D gene TRBD1, 6 bases. CDR3 length: 13 amino acids. V shed 3 bases and J shed 0 bases, with 8 bases lying between them. CDR1 SQVTM and CDR2 ANQGSEA come from the germline V gene. CDR3 protein: CSVEGAMNTEAFF. DNA for the CDR3: TGCAGCGTTGAGGGGGCAATGAACACTGAAGCTTTCTTT.

The gene calls are TRBV7-9 and TRBJ1-2, with D possibly being TRBD1 (6 bases). Germline assignment: CDR1 SEHNR and CDR2 FQNEAQ (reference sequence). Trimming stripped 5 bases from V and 4 bases from J, with 14 bases between. The CDR3 has 14 residues. CDR3 in amino acids: CASSDRGGTYGYTF. The DNA of the CDR3 is TGTGCCAGCAGCGACCGAGGGGGTACCTATGGCTACACCTTC.

The chain links TRBV28 to TRBJ2-3; D uncertain. Trimming shortened V by 3 bases and J by 7 bases, and 8 bases separated the two germline ends. Germline V gene sequence: CDR1 MDHEN, CDR2 SYDVKM. This CDR3 comprises 12 residues. Here the CDR3 DNA reads TGTGCCAGCAGTTTCGATGATTATACGCAGTATTTT. Translating it yields CASSFDDYTQYF.

The chain has TRBV9 and TRBJ2-7; tentatively, D is TRBD2 (5 bases). Germline lookup yields CDR1 SGDLS and CDR2 YYNGEE. The CDR3 has 15 residues. V was pared by 0 bases and J by 2 bases, with 12 bases between. CDR3: CASSVAAGFPYEQYF. CDR3 coding DNA: TGTGCCAGCAGCGTAGCTGCGGGTTTCCCCTACGAGCAGTACTTC.

V gene TRBV19 combines with J gene TRBJ2-2, with a tentative D call TRBD1 (5 bases). With 3 bases removed from V and 4 bases from J, the gap between germline ends came to 12 bases. From germline, CDR1 is LNHDA and CDR2 SQIVND (reference sequence). This CDR3 region has 15 residues. This chain's CDR3 is CASSIGQGPTGELFF. DNA of the CDR3: TGTGCCAGTAGTATCGGCCAGGGTCCCACCGGGGAGCTGTTTTTT.

V and J are TRBV2 and TRBJ1-2; D not certain. The CDR3 totals 12 residues. Per germline, CDR1 SNHLY and CDR2 FYNNEI. V gave up 2 bases and J gave up 7 bases, with 8 bases separating them. This chain's CDR3 is CASSESFGGYTF. CDR3 sequence (DNA): TGTGCCAGCAGTGAAAGCTTTGGTGGCTACACCTTC.

The chain recombines TRBV7-2 with TRBJ2-2; D unclear. V lost 2 bases to trimming and J lost 2 bases, with 9 bases between them. The CDR3 is 15 amino acids. Per the germline V gene, CDR1 is SGHTA and CDR2 is FQGNSA. CDR3 DNA: TGTGCCAGCAGCTTAAGCGCCCGCAACACCGGGGAGCTGTTTTTT. Translating it yields CASSLSARNTGELFF.

In its sample, this clone was seen once. The chain joins TRBV10-2 to TRBJ2-5, with unresolved D. The CDR3 length is 13 residues. Germline-derived CDR1 and CDR2 are WSHSY and SAAADI. The V and J ends lost 3 bases and 1 base respectively, with 6 bases between them. The CDR3 region has the DNA TGCGCCAGCAGTGAAGGCCCCCAAGAGACCCAGTACTTC. It specifies CASSEGPQETQYF.

This sequence joins TRBV11-2 and TRBJ1-4; D is unresolved. V was trimmed by 0 bases and J by 2 bases, leaving 13 bases between them. Germline values: CDR1 SGHAT, CDR2 FQNNGV. The CDR3 contains 17 residues. The CDR3 region has the DNA TGTGCCAGCAGCTTAGACGGACTAAGGGCCACTAATGAAAAACTGTTTTTT. Its translation is CASSLDGLRATNEKLFF.

The count of this clone is one. CDR3 sequence: CASSLETASYEQYF. CDR3 in DNA: TGTGCCAGCAGTTTGGAGACAGCTTCCTACGAGCAGTACTTC. The chain has TRBV28 and TRBJ2-7; tentative D call: TRBD1 (5 bases). Germline V CDR1 and CDR2: MDHEN, SYDVKM. The CDR3 length is 14 residues. Trimming left V 3 bases short and J 1 base short, with 10 bases between.